Below, 25 T cell receptor beta chains from the same sample are listed, as sequenced in a study of graft-versus-host responses after intestinal transplantation. No antigen is known for these receptors. Clones were read by immunoSEQ multiplex PCR, and TCRdb kept only the in-frame ones, dropping some. The table has around 100,000 clones, under 95% seen once; the top ten hold roughly 1.2%. Sequencing was performed on unstimulated CD8+ T cells sorted from spleen or lymph node cells, taken before intestinal transplant. The receptors stem from a human donor who received an intestinal transplant.

The chain employs TRBV5-1 and TRBJ1-1; D uncertain. Germline CDR1 reads SGHRS; CDR2 reads YFSETQ. This CDR3 has 13 amino acids. Trimming removed 4 bases from V and 4 bases from J, with 11 bases in between. This CDR3 reads CASSPAVSTEAFF. Written as DNA, the CDR3 is TGCGCCAGCAGCCCGGCTGTATCCACTGAAGCTTTCTTT.

The chain uses TRBV5-4 and TRBJ2-7; D is unclear. Trimming cost V 0 bases and J 4 bases, with 29 bases left between them. From germline, CDR1 is SGHNT and CDR2 YYREEE (reference sequence). The CDR3 has 20 residues. The CDR3 region is CASSLATHPPPLSGSYEQYF. The CDR3 nucleotides are TGTGCCAGCAGCTTGGCTACCCATCCCCCCCCTTTATCGGGTTCTTACGAGCAGTACTTC.

The chain has TRBV30 and TRBJ1-3; D call uncertain. V was cut by 0 bases and J by 4 bases, with 10 bases left in between. The CDR3 runs to 14 residues. CDR1 is GTSNPN, CDR2 SVGIG, per germline (reference sequence). This CDR3 is CAWSVGHAGNTIYF. The CDR3 DNA follows: TGTGCCTGGAGTGTAGGGCATGCCGGAAACACCATATATTTT.

V gene TRBV29-1 combines with J gene TRBJ1-1; D gene uncertain. The ends were cut back, 7 bases at V and 0 bases at J, with 3 bases in the middle. The CDR3 runs to 10 residues. CDR1 and CDR2 from the germline V gene are SQVTM and ANQGSEA. DNA of the CDR3: TGCAGCGGAGTGAACACTGAAGCTTTCTTT. Translating it yields CSGVNTEAFF.

This chain uses TRBV9 with TRBJ2-3, with a possible D match to TRBD2 (5 bases). Germline-derived CDR1 and CDR2 are SGDLS and YYNGEE. The V end was cut by 0 bases, the J end by 4 bases, with 12 bases between. The CDR3 is 15 amino acids. The DNA for the CDR3 is TGTGCCAGCAGCGTAGGAGGGTTCGGGGCAGATACGCAGTATTTT. Protein product: CASSVGGFGADTQYF.

The chain is built from TRBV29-1 and TRBJ1-2; TRBD1 is a possible D gene (5 bases). Germline-derived CDR1 and CDR2 are SQVTM and ANQGSEA. This CDR3 is built from 13 residues. The ends were cut back, 8 bases at V and 5 bases at J, with 18 bases in the middle. The CDR3 reads CSTPEPGPYGYTF. CDR3 in DNA: TGCAGCACGCCGGAACCGGGGCCTTATGGCTACACCTTC.

V gene TRBV25-1 combines with J gene TRBJ1-1; 8 nucleotides match TRBD1. V gave up 11 bases and J gave up 1 base; unmatched junction bases: 6. The CDR3 spans 13 residues. Germline assignment: CDR1 MGHDK and CDR2 SYGVNS. The CDR3 spells CAALTGENTEAFF. The CDR3 nucleotides are TGTGCCGCGCTGACAGGGGAGAACACTGAAGCTTTCTTT.

V usage is TRBV19 and J usage is TRBJ1-1; D remains ambiguous. Germline V gives CDR1 LNHDA, CDR2 SQIVND (reference sequence). V dropped 3 bases and J dropped 11 bases, with 13 bases sitting between them. The CDR3 loop spans 12 amino acids. The CDR3 DNA follows: TGTGCCAGTAGTATTACGACAAGGAGGGCTTTCTTT. It encodes CASSITTRRAFF.

The chain links TRBV4-1 to TRBJ1-6; no definite D call. Trimming took off 0 bases at V and 2 bases at J, with 8 bases between the two ends. Germline V gives CDR1 MGHRA, CDR2 YSYEKL. The CDR3 consists of 16 residues. The CDR3 region is CASSQDQTAYNSPLHF. CDR3 sequence (DNA): TGCGCCAGCAGCCAAGATCAAACGGCCTATAATTCACCCCTCCACTTT.

The chain links TRBV5-4 to TRBJ1-1; maybe TRBD1 (5 bases). CDR3 size: 14 residues. The V end was cut by 0 bases, the J end by 5 bases, with 11 bases between. The germline gives CDR1 SGHNT, CDR2 YYREEE (reference sequence). The CDR3 nucleotides read TGTGCCAGCAGCTTGGGGGACCTTGGGACTGAAGCTTTCTTT. Protein: CASSLGDLGTEAFF.

The rearrangement links TRBV27 to TRBJ2-5; D gene uncertain. CDR1 and CDR2 (germline): MNHEY, SMNVEV (reference sequence). Trimming stripped 4 bases from V and 5 bases from J, with 8 bases between. This CDR3 spans 12 amino acids. CDR3 DNA sequence: TGTGCCAGCAGTTCGCTGGGGGAGACCCAGTACTTC. Translation gives CASSSLGETQYF.

The rearrangement links TRBV9 to TRBJ2-7; D tentatively fits TRBD1 or TRBD2 (6 bases each). The germline V and J ends were trimmed by 6 bases and 2 bases, with 21 bases remaining between them. Per germline, CDR1 SGDLS and CDR2 YYNGEE. The CDR3 has 16 amino acids. The CDR3 spells CASTSSGGGHAYEQYF. CDR3 DNA sequence: TGTGCCAGCACCTCAAGTGGAGGGGGTCACGCCTACGAGCAGTACTTC.

This chain joins TRBV5-1 and TRBJ2-3; TRBD2 aligns across 13 bases. CDR1 SGHRS and CDR2 YFSETQ come from the germline V gene. The CDR3 runs 18 residues. The V gene end was trimmed by 0 bases and the J gene end by 2 bases; junction bases not matched to a gene: 6. The CDR3 loop reads CASSLARLAGGLTDTQYF. In DNA form, the CDR3 reads TGCGCCAGCAGCTTGGCCAGACTAGCGGGGGGCCTCACAGATACGCAGTATTTT.

The chain joins TRBV5-1 to TRBJ2-7; no definite D call. The CDR3 totals 15 residues. The germline gives CDR1 SGHRS, CDR2 YFSETQ. Trimming took 0 bases from V and 2 from J, leaving 12 bases between them. CDR3 coding DNA: TGCGCCAGCAGCTTGGGTCATCAGTCCACCTACGAGCAGTACTTC. Amino acids: CASSLGHQSTYEQYF.

This clone was detected once. The chain is built from TRBV7-9 and TRBJ2-7; D call uncertain. The CDR3 spans 16 residues. CDR1 and CDR2 (germline): SEHNR, FQNEAQ (reference sequence). V lost 0 bases and J 2 bases, leaving 14 bases between the germline ends. The CDR3 nucleotides are TGTGCCAGCAGCTTAGCGCGTGGTCTTAAGGCCTACGAGCAGTACTTC. This translates into CASSLARGLKAYEQYF.

This clone has just one count. J is TRBJ1-5 and V is TRBV4-1; no definite D call. The V end was cut by 3 bases, the J end by 3 bases, with 12 bases between. The CDR3 is 15 amino acids. CDR1 and CDR2 from the germline V gene are MGHRA and YSYEKL. CDR3: CASSQGYGANQPQHF. CDR3 nucleotides: TGCGCCAGCAGCCAGGGGTACGGCGCCAATCAGCCCCAGCATTTT.

The chain links TRBV27 to TRBJ2-1; D possibly matches TRBD1 or TRBD2 (6 bases each). The CDR3 consists of 15 residues. V lost 2 bases and J 7 bases, leaving 15 bases between the germline ends. Germline CDR1 reads MNHEY; CDR2 reads SMNVEV (reference sequence). The CDR3 nucleotides are TGTGCCAGCAGTTTAGTGGGGGGCTTCCAAAATGAGCAGTTCTTC. The encoded protein is CASSLVGGFQNEQFF.

The V gene is TRBV12-5, the J gene TRBJ2-1, with no clear D. V dropped 1 base and J dropped 7 bases, with 8 bases sitting between them. CDR1 and CDR2 (germline): LGHNT, FRNRAP. This CDR3 is built from 13 residues. Here the CDR3 reads CASGLEAPNEQFF. CDR3 DNA sequence: TGTGCTAGTGGTTTGGAGGCCCCGAATGAGCAGTTCTTC.

The V gene is TRBV4-1, the J gene TRBJ1-1; D may be TRBD1 (6 bases). Trimming took off 0 bases at V and 3 bases at J, with 14 bases between the two ends. The CDR3 sequence is 16 residues long. CDR1 is MGHRA, CDR2 YSYEKL, per germline. The CDR3 is CASSQDHRERDTEAFF. CDR3 nucleotides: TGCGCCAGCAGCCAAGACCACAGGGAACGGGACACTGAAGCTTTCTTT.

With respect to this clone: The sample contains more than one DNA sequence encoding this CDR3. In DNA, the CDR3 is TGTGCCAGCAGTTTATCGGGATCCTCTAACTATGGCTACACCTTC. Translation: CASSLSGSSNYGYTF. This chain joins TRBV27 and TRBJ1-2; D remains ambiguous. This CDR3 has 15 residues. V was pared by 0 bases and J by 0 bases, with 8 bases between. Germline V gives CDR1 MNHEY, CDR2 SMNVEV (reference sequence).

The gene calls are TRBV20-1 and TRBJ2-7, with TRBD2 as a possible D gene (6 bases). The germline V gene has CDR1 DFQATT and CDR2 SNEGSKA (reference sequence). Trimming took off 6 bases at V and 6 bases at J, with 6 bases between the two ends. This CDR3 has 9 amino acids. CDR3 coding DNA: TGCAGTGCCGGGGGCGAGCAGTACTTC. Its translation is CSAGGEQYF.

This chain joins TRBV4-1 and TRBJ1-1, with unresolved D. V was cut by 8 bases and J by 0 bases, with 10 bases left in between. Germline V lookup: CDR1 MGHRA, CDR2 YSYEKL. This CDR3 is 13 amino acids long. CDR3 region: CASGGAMNTEAFF. The CDR3 DNA is TGCGCCAGCGGAGGAGCGATGAACACTGAAGCTTTCTTT.

V is TRBV29-1 and J is TRBJ2-7; the D gene could be TRBD1 or TRBD2 (5 bases each). V was pared by 6 bases and J by 4 bases, with 16 bases between. CDR3 size: 13 residues. Germline values: CDR1 SQVTM, CDR2 ANQGSEA. As DNA, the CDR3 is TGCAGCGTCCGGGACCTGCACGGGTACGAGCAGTACTTC. It specifies CSVRDLHGYEQYF.

This sequence joins TRBV6-5 and TRBJ1-6; D not resolved. V lost 8 bases and J lost 13, with 12 bases in between. The CDR3 runs to 11 residues. Germline-derived CDR1 and CDR2 are MNHEY and SVGAGI. This CDR3 reads CASFEGSPLHF. CDR3 nucleotide sequence: TGTGCCAGCTTCGAGGGTAGTCCCCTCCACTTT.

This clone is a singleton in its sample. The V and J genes are TRBV29-1 and TRBJ2-1; weak D call: TRBD2 (5 bases). CDR3 size: 12 residues. The V gene lost 1 base and the J gene lost 12 bases, with 13 bases spanning the gap. Looked up from germline, CDR1 is SQVTM and CDR2 is ANQGSEA. This CDR3 is CSVEVGSSLQFF. In nucleotides, the CDR3 is TGCAGCGTTGAAGTAGGGAGCTCTTTGCAGTTCTTC.